One and the same sample provided the 9 T cell receptor beta chains below, sequenced in a study of T cells in narcolepsy. Clones were read by immunoSEQ multiplex PCR, and TCRdb kept only the in-frame ones, dropping some. The sample shows approximately 16,000 clones, approximately 77% of them seen only once. Sequencing was performed on CD45RA- memory CD8+ T cells from PBMCs. All receptors come from a human donor with narcolepsy.

This clone was seen only a few times. The chain is built from TRBV4-1 and TRBJ2-1, with 7 bases matching TRBD2. The CDR3 has 13 amino acids. Germline trimming cut 1 base from V and 8 bases from J; bases unmatched to any gene: 2. Germline V CDR1 and CDR2: MGHRA, YSYEKL. The chain's CDR3 is CASSQGLADEQFF. The CDR3 DNA sequence: TGCGCCAGCAGCCAAGGACTAGCCGATGAGCAGTTCTTC.

The J gene is TRBJ2-3, the V gene TRBV5-6, with 9 bases that match TRBD2. Germline V CDR1 and CDR2: SGHDT, YYEEEE. V was clipped by 3 bases and J by 0 bases; unmatched bases: 2. This CDR3 region has 15 residues. The CDR3, as DNA: TGTGCCAGCAGCTCCACTAGCGGGAGCACAGATACGCAGTATTTT. It specifies CASSSTSGSTDTQYF. The full variable domain, in which reference TRBV5-6 and TRBJ2-3 provide the parts outside the CDR3, is DAGVTQSPTHLIKTRGQQVTLRCSPKSGHDTVSWYQQALGQGPQFIFQYYEEEERQRGNFPDRFSGHQFPNYSSELNVNALLLGDSALYLCASSSTSGSTDTQYFGPGTRLTVL.

This chain links TRBV7-8 with TRBJ2-1; D uncertain. CDR3 length equals 14 residues. Per germline, CDR1 SGHVS and CDR2 FQNEAQ. The V gene lost 4 bases and the J gene lost 6 bases, with 13 bases spanning the gap. The CDR3 sequence is CASSSGRIGNEQFF. In DNA form, the CDR3 reads TGTGCCAGCAGCTCGGGCAGAATCGGCAATGAGCAGTTCTTC.

CDR3 sequence (DNA): TGTGCCAGCAGCGGCAAGGGTGGCCGGGCCCCCAATGAGCAGTTCTTC. Its translation: CASSGKGGRAPNEQFF. The V call is TRBV7-3, the J call TRBJ2-1, with D unclear. V was clipped by 5 bases and J by 6 bases, with 20 bases between them. CDR3 length equals 16 residues. Germline values: CDR1 SGHTA, CDR2 FQGTGA.

The rearrangement uses TRBV13 and TRBJ1-1; TRBD1 matches at 9 bases. The CDR3 covers 13 residues. The ends lost 4 bases at V and 5 bases at J; junction bases unmatched: 2. CDR1 is PRHDT, CDR2 FYEKMQ, per germline (reference sequence). The CDR3 loop reads CASSSGTGTEAFF. The CDR3 bases are TGTGCCAGCAGCTCCGGGACAGGGACTGAAGCTTTCTTT.

The chain uses TRBV6-5 and TRBJ2-1; 10 bases are a match to TRBD1. V lost 8 bases, J lost 8 bases, and 12 bases stayed unmatched. Germline V gene data show CDR1 as MNHEY and CDR2 as SVGAGI. CDR3 length: 15 residues. The CDR3 reads CASDPGTGVWHEQFF. The DNA for the CDR3 is TGTGCCAGCGACCCCGGGACAGGGGTATGGCATGAGCAGTTCTTC.

For this clone: A much larger clone is a single base away; this may be a read error. V gene TRBV4-1 combines with J gene TRBJ2-3, with 9 bases identical to TRBD2. The CDR3 runs to 13 residues. Germline CDR1 reads MGHRA; CDR2 reads YSYEKL. CDR3 amino acids: CASRGGRGGTQYF. CDR3 coding DNA: TGTGCCAGCAGAGGCGGGAGGGGAGGTACGCAGTATTTT.

The CDR3 protein is CASSPGANSYNEQFF. The CDR3 DNA follows: TGTGCCAGCAGCCCCGGGGCGAACTCCTACAATGAGCAGTTCTTC. This chain connects TRBV9 to TRBJ2-1; either TRBD1 or TRBD2 may supply D (5 bases each). The CDR3 is made up of 15 amino acids. V was cut by 4 bases and J by 0 bases, with 11 bases left in between. Looked up from germline, CDR1 is SGDLS and CDR2 is YYNGEE.

The chain has TRBV9 and TRBJ1-2; 11 bases are shared with TRBD1. The trim removed 0 bases at V and 8 bases at J, leaving 6 bases unmatched. Germline CDR1 reads SGDLS; CDR2 reads YYNGEE. CDR3 length: 15 amino acids. The CDR3, as DNA: TGTGCCAGCAGCGTAGACGGACAGGGGGCTGAAGGCTACACCTTC. This encodes CASSVDGQGAEGYTF.